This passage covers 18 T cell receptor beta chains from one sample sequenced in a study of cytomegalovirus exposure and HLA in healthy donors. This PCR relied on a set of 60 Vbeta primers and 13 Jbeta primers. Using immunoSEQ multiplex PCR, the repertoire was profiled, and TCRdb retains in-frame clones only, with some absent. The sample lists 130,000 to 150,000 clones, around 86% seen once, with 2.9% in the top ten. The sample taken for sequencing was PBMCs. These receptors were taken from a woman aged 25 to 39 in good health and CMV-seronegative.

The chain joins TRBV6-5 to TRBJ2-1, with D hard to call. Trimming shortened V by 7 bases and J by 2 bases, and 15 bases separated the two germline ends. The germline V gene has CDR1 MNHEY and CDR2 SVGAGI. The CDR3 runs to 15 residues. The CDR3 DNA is TGTGCCAGCACCCCCCGGTCAGCGACCTACAATGAGCAGTTCTTC. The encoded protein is CASTPRSATYNEQFF.

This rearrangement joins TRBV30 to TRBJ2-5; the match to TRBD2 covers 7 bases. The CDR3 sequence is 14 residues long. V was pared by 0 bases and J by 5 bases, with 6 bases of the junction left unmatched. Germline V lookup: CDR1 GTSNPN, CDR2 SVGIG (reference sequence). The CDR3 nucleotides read TGTGCCTGGAGTGTACTCCGGGGGGTTGAGACCCAGTACTTC. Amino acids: CAWSVLRGVETQYF.

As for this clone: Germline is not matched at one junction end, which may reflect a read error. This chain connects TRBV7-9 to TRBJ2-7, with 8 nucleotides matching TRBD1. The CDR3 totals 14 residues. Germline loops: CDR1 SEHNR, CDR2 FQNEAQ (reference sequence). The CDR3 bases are TGTTCCAGCAGCCCAGACAGGGGTTCCTACGAGCAGTACTTC. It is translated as CSSSPDRGSYEQYF.

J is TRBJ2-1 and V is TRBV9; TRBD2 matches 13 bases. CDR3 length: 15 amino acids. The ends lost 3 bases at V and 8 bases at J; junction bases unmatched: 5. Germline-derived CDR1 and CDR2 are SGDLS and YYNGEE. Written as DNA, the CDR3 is TGTGCCAGCAGCGGACTAACTAGCGGGAGGGATGAGCAGTTCTTC. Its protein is CASSGLTSGRDEQFF.

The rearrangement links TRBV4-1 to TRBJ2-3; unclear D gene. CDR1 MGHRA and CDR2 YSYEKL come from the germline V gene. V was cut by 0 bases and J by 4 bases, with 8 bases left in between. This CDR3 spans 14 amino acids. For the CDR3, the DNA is TGCGCCAGCAGCCAAGAGGCAATCCCAGATACGCAGTATTTT. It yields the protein CASSQEAIPDTQYF.

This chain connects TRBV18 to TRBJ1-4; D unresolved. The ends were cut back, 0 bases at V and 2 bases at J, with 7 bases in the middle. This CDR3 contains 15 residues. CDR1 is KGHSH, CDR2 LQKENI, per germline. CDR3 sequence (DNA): TGTGCCAGCTCACCACCGAGTCGGACTAATGAAAAACTGTTTTTT. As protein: CASSPPSRTNEKLFF.

In DNA form, the CDR3 reads TGTGCCTGGAGACAAGTCGATAATTCACCCCTCCACTTT. This codes for CAWRQVDNSPLHF. V and J are TRBV30 and TRBJ1-6; D is unresolved. Trimming cost V 3 bases and J 5 bases, with 8 bases left between them. The CDR3 is made up of 13 amino acids. The germline V gene encodes CDR1 GTSNPN and CDR2 SVGIG (reference sequence).

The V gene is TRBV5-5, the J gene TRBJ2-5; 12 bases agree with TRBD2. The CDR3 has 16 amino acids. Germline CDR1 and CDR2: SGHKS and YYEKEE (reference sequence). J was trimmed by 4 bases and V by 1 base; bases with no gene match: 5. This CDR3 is CASSLLAGGLSETQYF. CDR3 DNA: TGTGCCAGCAGCTTGCTAGCGGGAGGGCTTTCAGAGACCCAGTACTTC.

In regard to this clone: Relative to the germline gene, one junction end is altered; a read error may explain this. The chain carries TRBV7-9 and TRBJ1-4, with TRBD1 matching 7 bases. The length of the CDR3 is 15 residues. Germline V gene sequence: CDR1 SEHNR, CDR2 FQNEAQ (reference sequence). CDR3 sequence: CASSLGQGDGEKLFF. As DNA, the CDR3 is TGTGCCAGCAGTTTAGGGCAGGGGGACGGGGAAAAACTGTTTTTT. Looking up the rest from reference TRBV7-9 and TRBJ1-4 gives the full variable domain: DTGVSQNPRHKITKRGQNVTFRCDPISEHNRLYWYRQTLGQGPEFLTYFQNEAQLEKSRLLSDRFSAERPKGSFSTLEIQRTEQGDSAMYLCASSLGQGDGEKLFFGSGTQLSVL.

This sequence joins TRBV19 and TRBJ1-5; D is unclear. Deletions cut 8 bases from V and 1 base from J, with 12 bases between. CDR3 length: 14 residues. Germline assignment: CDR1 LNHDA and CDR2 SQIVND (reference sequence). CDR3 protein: CASREGGSNQPQHF. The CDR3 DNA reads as TGTGCCAGTCGAGAGGGTGGAAGCAATCAGCCCCAGCATTTT.

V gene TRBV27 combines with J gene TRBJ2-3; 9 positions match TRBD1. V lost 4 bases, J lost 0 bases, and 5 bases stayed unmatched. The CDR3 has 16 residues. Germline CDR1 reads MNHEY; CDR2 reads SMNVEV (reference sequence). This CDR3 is CASSWGQGPSTDTQYF. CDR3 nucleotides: TGTGCCAGCAGTTGGGGACAGGGACCTAGCACAGATACGCAGTATTTT.

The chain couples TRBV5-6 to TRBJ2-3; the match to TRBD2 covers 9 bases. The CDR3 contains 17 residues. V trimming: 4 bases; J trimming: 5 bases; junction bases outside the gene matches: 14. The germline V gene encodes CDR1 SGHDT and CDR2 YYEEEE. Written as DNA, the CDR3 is TGTGCCAGCAGCCTCTCGGGACTAGCCAACTTTCGAGATACGCAGTATTTT. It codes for CASSLSGLANFRDTQYF.

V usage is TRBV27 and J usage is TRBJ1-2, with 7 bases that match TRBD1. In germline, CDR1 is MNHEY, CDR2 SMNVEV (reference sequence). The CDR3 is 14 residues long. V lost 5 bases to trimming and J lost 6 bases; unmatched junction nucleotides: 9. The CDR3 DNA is TGTGCCAGCAGTGGGACAGCCTCACCCCATGGCTACACCTTC. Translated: CASSGTASPHGYTF.

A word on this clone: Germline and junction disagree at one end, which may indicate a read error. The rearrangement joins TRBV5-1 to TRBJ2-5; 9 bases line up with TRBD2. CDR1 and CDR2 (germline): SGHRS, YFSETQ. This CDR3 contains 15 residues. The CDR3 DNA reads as TGTGCCAGCAGCTTGGGTCTAGCGGGGTTAGAGACCCAGTACTTC. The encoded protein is CASSLGLAGLETQYF.

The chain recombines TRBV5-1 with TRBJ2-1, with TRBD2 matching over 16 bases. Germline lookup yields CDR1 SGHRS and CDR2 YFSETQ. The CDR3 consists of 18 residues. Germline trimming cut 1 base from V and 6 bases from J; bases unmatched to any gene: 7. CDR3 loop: CASSLWGTSGGAVNEQFF. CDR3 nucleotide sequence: TGCGCCAGCAGCTTGTGGGGGACTAGCGGGGGGGCTGTCAATGAGCAGTTCTTC.

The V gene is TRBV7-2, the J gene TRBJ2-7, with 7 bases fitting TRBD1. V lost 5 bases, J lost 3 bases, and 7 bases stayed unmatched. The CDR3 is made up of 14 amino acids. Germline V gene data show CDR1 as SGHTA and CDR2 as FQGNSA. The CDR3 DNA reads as TGTGCCAGCAGCCCTGACAGGGCGCTCTACGAGCAGTACTTC. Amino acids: CASSPDRALYEQYF.

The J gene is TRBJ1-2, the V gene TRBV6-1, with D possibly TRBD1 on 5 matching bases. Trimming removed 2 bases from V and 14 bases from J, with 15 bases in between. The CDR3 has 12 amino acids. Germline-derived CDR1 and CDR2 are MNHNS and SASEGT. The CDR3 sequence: CASSENRQLRTF. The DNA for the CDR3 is TGTGCCAGCAGTGAAAATAGACAGCTACGAACCTTC.

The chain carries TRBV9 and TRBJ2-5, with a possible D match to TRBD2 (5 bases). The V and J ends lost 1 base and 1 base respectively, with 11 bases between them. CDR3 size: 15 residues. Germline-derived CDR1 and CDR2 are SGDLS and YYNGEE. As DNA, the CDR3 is TGTGCCAGCAGCGTAACTAGAGGGATCCAAGAGACCCAGTACTTC. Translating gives CASSVTRGIQETQYF.